These 27 T cell receptor beta chains came from one sample sequenced in a study of blood T cell repertoires in COVID-19. Generated by immunoSEQ multiplex PCR, the TCRdb table keeps only in-frame clones and is missing some. The data show roughly 140,000 clones, with around 85% seen just once and about 3.2% held by the top ten. Sequenced input: peripheral blood. The receptors here all came from a man aged 50-60 years with acute or convalescent COVID-19.

In this sample, this clone turned up once. This rearrangement joins TRBV3-1 (or the pseudogene TRBV3-2) to TRBJ2-3, with TRBD1 matching 8 bases. Germline CDR1 reads LGHDT; CDR2 reads YNNKEL (reference sequence). CDR3 length: 14 amino acids. V shed 4 bases, J shed 4 bases, and the junction held 4 bases outside the gene matches. Written as DNA, the CDR3 is TGTGCCAGCAGCCCGGGACAGGACTCAGATACGCAGTATTTT. As protein: CASSPGQDSDTQYF.

DNA of the CDR3: TGTGCCAGCAGCAAGGGACAGGCGCTAGCCAAAAACATTCAGTACTTC. Amino acid sequence: CASSKGQALAKNIQYF. The rearrangement links TRBV28 to TRBJ2-4; TRBD1 matches 8 bases. The CDR3 spans 16 residues. V lost 6 bases to trimming and J lost 0 bases; unmatched junction nucleotides: 7. Germline assignment: CDR1 MDHEN and CDR2 SYDVKM.

This clone has just one count. The J gene is TRBJ2-3, the V gene TRBV18; the match to TRBD1 covers 10 bases. This CDR3 region has 16 residues. The germline V gene encodes CDR1 KGHSH and CDR2 LQKENI. V was clipped by 5 bases and J by 2 bases; unmatched bases: 7. CDR3 sequence (DNA): TGTGCCAGCTCAAAACCCGGGACAGGGGTCACAGATACGCAGTATTTT. Protein product: CASSKPGTGVTDTQYF.

This clone was counted a single time. V usage is TRBV14 and J usage is TRBJ2-7, with 8 positions matching TRBD2. V lost 1 base to trimming and J lost 2 bases; unmatched junction nucleotides: 7. Germline CDR1 reads SGHDN; CDR2 reads FVKESK. The CDR3 covers 16 residues. CDR3 loop: CASSQVRGTSPYEQYF. In DNA, the CDR3 is TGTGCCAGCAGCCAAGTGCGTGGGACTAGTCCCTACGAGCAGTACTTC.

The chain is built from TRBV10-2 and TRBJ1-6; D gene ambiguous. Trimming shortened V by 2 bases and J by 7 bases, and 9 bases separated the two germline ends. The CDR3 totals 14 residues. CDR1 and CDR2 (germline): WSHSY, SAAADI. CDR3 DNA sequence: TGCGCCAGCAGTGAGGCCGGGTTAAATTCACCCCTCCACTTT. Protein: CASSEAGLNSPLHF.

The chain is built from TRBV15 and TRBJ1-2; tentative D call: TRBD1 (5 bases). This CDR3 region has 18 residues. From germline, CDR1 is LNHNV and CDR2 YYDKDF (reference sequence). Trimming stripped 5 bases from V and 6 bases from J, with 28 bases between. CDR3 loop: CATSGAYTQGFIGNGYTF. CDR3 nucleotide sequence: TGTGCCACCAGCGGGGCCTATACTCAAGGATTTATAGGGAATGGCTACACCTTC.

This clone occurred once. This chain links TRBV10-3 with TRBJ1-4; D may be TRBD1 (6 bases). The V gene's germline CDR1 is ENHRY and CDR2 SYGVKD. The CDR3 runs to 15 residues. V was pared by 0 bases and J by 7 bases, with 12 bases between. DNA for the CDR3: TGTGCCATCAGTGAGTCAGGGGGTCGTGGTGAAAAACTGTTTTTT. Residues: CAISESGGRGEKLFF.

The chain has TRBV4-1 and TRBJ2-1; 10 bases agree with TRBD1. V lost 0 bases, J lost 10 bases, and 9 bases stayed unmatched. Per the germline V gene, CDR1 is MGHRA and CDR2 is YSYEKL. This CDR3 spans 16 amino acids. CDR3: CASSQDGTGDYWEQFF. The DNA for the CDR3 is TGCGCCAGCAGCCAAGATGGGACAGGGGATTACTGGGAGCAGTTCTTC.

The chain uses TRBV19 and TRBJ2-2; TRBD1 aligns across 7 bases. The CDR3 is made up of 16 amino acids. Germline V CDR1 and CDR2: LNHDA, SQIVND (reference sequence). V lost 7 bases, J lost 1 base, and 9 bases stayed unmatched. The CDR3 DNA sequence: TGTGCCAGTACCATGGAGACAGGGAGGAACACCGGGGAGCTGTTTTTT. Translated: CASTMETGRNTGELFF. Combining the CDR3 with reference TRBV19 and TRBJ2-2 gives the whole variable domain DGGITQSPKYLFRKEGQNVTLSCEQNLNHDAMYWYRQDPGQGLRLIYYSQIVNDFQKGDIAEGYSVSREKKESFPLTVTSAQKNPTAFYLCASTMETGRNTGELFFGEGSRLTVL.

V gene TRBV2 combines with J gene TRBJ2-3, with 11 bases lining up with TRBD2. The trim removed 5 bases at V and 2 bases at J, leaving 6 bases unmatched. From germline, CDR1 is SNHLY and CDR2 FYNNEI. The CDR3 runs 16 residues. The CDR3 DNA follows: TGTGCCAGCAGTCTGAGACTAGCGGGGTACACAGATACGCAGTATTTT. Its protein is CASSLRLAGYTDTQYF.

This rearrangement joins TRBV20-1 to TRBJ1-4, with a tentative D call TRBD1 (6 bases). This CDR3 spans 13 amino acids. Trimming took 4 bases from V and 5 from J, leaving 11 bases between them. Germline V CDR1 and CDR2: DFQATT, SNEGSKA (reference sequence). The CDR3, as DNA: TGCAGTGCTATTGACAGGAAAAATGAAAAACTGTTTTTT. Its translation: CSAIDRKNEKLFF.

This chain links TRBV27 with TRBJ1-6; 9 positions agree with TRBD1. With 5 bases clipped from V and 10 bases from J, the junction kept 6 bases outside the gene matches. The V gene's germline CDR1 is MNHEY and CDR2 SMNVEV (reference sequence). There are 14 residues in the CDR3. The CDR3 region has the DNA TGTGCCAGCAGTACGGACAGGGGTAGATCACCCCTCCACTTT. It codes for CASSTDRGRSPLHF.

The V gene is TRBV30, the J gene TRBJ1-5; D unresolved. CDR3 length: 14 amino acids. Trimming shortened V by 1 base and J by 0 bases, and 7 bases separated the two germline ends. Germline CDR1 reads GTSNPN; CDR2 reads SVGIG (reference sequence). CDR3 loop: CAWSGDTSNQPQHF. The CDR3 coding sequence is TGTGCCTGGAGTGGAGACACTAGCAATCAGCCCCAGCATTTT.

The V and J genes are TRBV3-1 (or the pseudogene TRBV3-2) and TRBJ2-3, with D maybe TRBD1 (5 bases). CDR3 length: 16 residues. V gave up 1 base and J gave up 6 bases, with 17 bases separating them. CDR1 and CDR2 from the germline V gene are LGHDT and YNNKEL (reference sequence). CDR3 loop: CASSQGQFSPADTQYF. The CDR3 DNA is TGTGCCAGCAGCCAAGGACAGTTCTCCCCTGCGGATACGCAGTATTTT.

The chain recombines TRBV7-9 with TRBJ1-1; D is undetermined. CDR3 length equals 14 residues. Between the trimmed V and J ends, which lost 5 bases and 5 bases, there was a span of 15 bases. CDR1 is SEHNR, CDR2 FQNEAQ, per germline (reference sequence). The CDR3 loop reads CASSPGPGRTEAFF. The DNA of the CDR3 is TGTGCCAGCAGCCCGGGCCCCGGGAGGACTGAAGCTTTCTTT. The whole variable domain, remainder taken from reference TRBV7-9 and TRBJ1-1, is DTGVSQNPRHKITKRGQNVTFRCDPISEHNRLYWYRQTLGQGPEFLTYFQNEAQLEKSRLLSDRFSAERPKGSFSTLEIQRTEQGDSAMYLCASSPGPGRTEAFFGQGTRLTVV.

The chain recombines TRBV5-1 with TRBJ1-2; no clear D. V was clipped by 5 bases and J by 2 bases, with 16 bases between them. The CDR3 runs 15 residues. Germline V gene lookup returns CDR1 SGHRS and CDR2 YFSETQ. The chain's CDR3 is CASRLGSGSNYGYTF. In DNA, the CDR3 is TGCGCCAGCAGGCTTGGGAGCGGTTCCAACTATGGCTACACCTTC. The entire variable domain, with the rest obtained from reference TRBV5-1 and TRBJ1-2, is as follows: KAGVTQTPRYLIKTRGQQVTLSCSPISGHRSVSWYQQTPGQGLQFLFEYFSETQRNKGNFPGRFSGRQFSNSRSEMNVSTLELGDSALYLCASRLGSGSNYGYTFGSGTRLTVV.

The chain is built from TRBV19 and TRBJ1-1; D is possibly TRBD1 (5 bases). V was pared by 3 bases and J by 3 bases, with 14 bases between. Per germline, CDR1 LNHDA and CDR2 SQIVND (reference sequence). This CDR3 spans 15 amino acids. CDR3 protein: CASSIGRGLDTEAFF. The CDR3 bases are TGTGCCAGTAGTATTGGTCGGGGACTCGACACTGAAGCTTTCTTT.

This clone was found once. This chain uses TRBV14 with TRBJ1-6, with D perhaps TRBD1 (6 bases). This CDR3 is built from 14 residues. CDR1 is SGHDN, CDR2 FVKESK, per germline. V lost 5 bases, J lost 10 bases, and 15 bases lay in between. The CDR3 coding sequence is TGTGCCAGCAGCTCGCGGGGGCAATCATCACCCCTCCACTTT. Its protein product is CASSSRGQSSPLHF.

This chain joins TRBV7-9 and TRBJ1-1; 7 bases agree with TRBD1. Germline CDR1 is SEHNR and CDR2 is FQNEAQ (reference sequence). The CDR3 is 15 residues long. The trim removed 0 bases at V and 6 bases at J, leaving 7 bases unmatched. The CDR3 spells CASSLAYDREAEAFF. The CDR3 coding sequence is TGTGCCAGCAGCTTAGCATACGACAGGGAGGCTGAAGCTTTCTTT.

This chain uses TRBV7-9 with TRBJ1-5; TRBD1 might be the D (5 bases). Germline V gene data show CDR1 as SEHNR and CDR2 as FQNEAQ (reference sequence). This CDR3 comprises 16 residues. Trimming removed 1 base from V and 0 bases from J, with 10 bases in between. Written as DNA, the CDR3 is TGTGCCAGCAGCTTAGAACAGGATTATAGCAATCAGCCCCAGCATTTT. It translates to CASSLEQDYSNQPQHF.

J is TRBJ2-7 and V is TRBV5-1; D may be TRBD2 (5 bases). Deletions cut 1 base from V and 3 bases from J, with 11 bases between. The germline CDR1 and CDR2 sequences are SGHRS and YFSETQ. The CDR3 is 14 residues long. CDR3 sequence reads: CASSLSARDYEQYF. The DNA of the CDR3 is TGCGCCAGCAGCTTGTCGGCGAGGGACTACGAGCAGTACTTC.

DNA for the CDR3: TGTGCCAGCCGCCGACAGGGAGAAGCTTTCTTT. The encoded protein is CASRRQGEAFF. This chain links TRBV12-3 or TRBV12-4 with TRBJ1-1, with 7 bases identical to TRBD1. The V segment lost 8 bases and the J segment 8 bases; nucleotides outside the gene matches: 5. The CDR3 covers 11 residues.

The chain uses TRBV5-1 and TRBJ2-3, with a weak D call TRBD1 (5 bases). CDR1 and CDR2 (germline): SGHRS, YFSETQ. The CDR3 has 16 residues. The V end lost 3 bases, the J end lost 2 bases, and 16 bases lay between the germline ends. In DNA, the CDR3 is TGCGCCAGCAGCTCCAAATTAGGGGATTACACAGATACGCAGTATTTT. Residues: CASSSKLGDYTDTQYF.

This clone was recorded a few times. The chain recombines TRBV5-5 with TRBJ2-5; 7 bases fit TRBD2. The CDR3 is 13 amino acids. V shed 3 bases, J shed 5 bases, and the junction held 4 bases outside the gene matches. The germline V gene has CDR1 SGHKS and CDR2 YYEKEE (reference sequence). The CDR3 region is CASSSTSFETQYF. As DNA, the CDR3 is TGTGCCAGCAGCTCGACTAGCTTTGAGACCCAGTACTTC.

The V and J genes are TRBV27 and TRBJ2-7, with a possible D match to TRBD1 (6 bases). The CDR3 is 14 residues long. Looked up from germline, CDR1 is MNHEY and CDR2 is SMNVEV (reference sequence). V was trimmed by 6 bases and J by 0 bases, leaving 12 bases between them. DNA of the CDR3: TGTGCCAGCAGCCGTTGGGACATCTCCTACGAGCAGTACTTC. Its translation: CASSRWDISYEQYF.

The genes are TRBV5-1 and TRBJ1-6; possibly TRBD1 for D (6 bases). This CDR3 has 14 residues. V lost 4 bases and J 8 bases, leaving 13 bases between the germline ends. Germline lookup yields CDR1 SGHRS and CDR2 YFSETQ. CDR3: CASSGQGWDSPLHF. The CDR3 DNA sequence: TGCGCCAGCAGCGGTCAGGGGTGGGATTCACCCCTCCACTTT.

The rearrangement uses TRBV19 and TRBJ2-2; a weak D match, TRBD2 (5 bases). The CDR3 extends over 15 amino acids. CDR1 is LNHDA, CDR2 SQIVND, per germline (reference sequence). V was trimmed by 2 bases and J by 6 bases, leaving 13 bases between them. The CDR3 sequence is CASSIRFEGPGELFF. CDR3 DNA: TGTGCCAGTAGTATAAGGTTTGAGGGCCCCGGGGAGCTGTTTTTT.